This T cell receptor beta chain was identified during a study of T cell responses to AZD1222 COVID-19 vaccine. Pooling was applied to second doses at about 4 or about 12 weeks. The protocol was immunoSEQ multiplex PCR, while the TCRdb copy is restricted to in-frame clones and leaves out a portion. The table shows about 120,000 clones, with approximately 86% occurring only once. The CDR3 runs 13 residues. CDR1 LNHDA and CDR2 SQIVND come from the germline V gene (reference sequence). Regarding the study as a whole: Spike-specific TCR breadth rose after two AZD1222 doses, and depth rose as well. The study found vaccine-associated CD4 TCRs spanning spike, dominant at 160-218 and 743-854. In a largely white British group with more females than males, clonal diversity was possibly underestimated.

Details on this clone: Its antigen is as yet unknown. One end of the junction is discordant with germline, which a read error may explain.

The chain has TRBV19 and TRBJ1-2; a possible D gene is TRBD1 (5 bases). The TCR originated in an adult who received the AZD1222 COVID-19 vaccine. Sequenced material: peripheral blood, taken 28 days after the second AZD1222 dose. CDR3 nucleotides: TGTGCCAGTAGAATAGCAGGGAACTATGGCTACACCTTC. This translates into CASRIAGNYGYTF. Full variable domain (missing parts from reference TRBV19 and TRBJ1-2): DGGITQSPKYLFRKEGQNVTLSCEQNLNHDAMYWYRQDPGQGLRLIYYSQIVNDFQKGDIAEGYSVSREKKESFPLTVTSAQKNPTAFYLCASRIAGNYGYTFGSGTRLTVV.